Presented here are 28 T cell receptor beta chains from one specimen sequenced in a study of blood T cell repertoires in COVID-19. Profiled with immunoSEQ multiplex PCR; TCRdb holds only in-frame clones, not every one. This sample yields tens of thousands of clones, of which around three quarters are seen a single time; more than 15% belongs to the top ten. Sequenced: peripheral blood. Receptor source: a man aged 55 to 70 with acute or convalescent COVID-19.

This sequence joins TRBV21-1 and TRBJ1-2; the table's D call TRBD1 went unverified against the DNA. TRBV21-1 is flagged as a pseudogene. The CDR3 sequence is 12 residues long. CDR3 DNA: TGTGCCAGCAGCAAATCAGGGAATGGCTACACCTTC. Protein: CASSKSGNGYTF.

The chain has TRBV30 and TRBJ2-2; D uncertain. This CDR3 contains 14 residues. CDR1 is GTSNPN, CDR2 SVGIG, per germline (reference sequence). The V end lost 3 bases, the J end lost 1 base, and 9 bases lay between the germline ends. The CDR3 here is CAWSPGRNTGELFF. CDR3 DNA sequence: TGTGCCTGGAGCCCGGGTAGGAACACCGGGGAGCTGTTTTTT.

The chain combines TRBV19 with TRBJ2-2; 8 bases agree with TRBD1. Germline V lookup: CDR1 LNHDA, CDR2 SQIVND (reference sequence). J lost 3 bases, V lost 6 bases, and 12 bases had no gene match. The CDR3 sequence is 17 residues long. CDR3 protein: CASRDPGQAPYTGELFF. The CDR3 DNA follows: TGTGCCAGTAGGGATCCGGGACAGGCGCCCTACACCGGGGAGCTGTTTTTT.

The count of this clone is one. The rearrangement links TRBV1 to TRBJ2-2; the table's D call, TRBD2, was not checked against the DNA. TRBV1 counts as a pseudogene. The CDR3 consists of 18 residues. In nucleotides, the CDR3 is TGCACCAGCAGCGGGACTAGCGGGGGGGCTAATAACACCGGGGAGCTGTTTTTT. Protein: CTSSGTSGGANNTGELFF.

The chain recombines TRBV3-1 (or the pseudogene TRBV3-2) with TRBJ2-3; 14 bases map to TRBD2. The ends lost 5 bases at V and 6 bases at J; junction bases unmatched: 10. The CDR3 runs to 17 residues. The germline gives CDR1 LGHDT, CDR2 YNNKEL (reference sequence). CDR3 nucleotide sequence: TGTGCCAGCAGCTTCGGACTAGCGGGGGGCCCCGGGGATACGCAGTATTTT. Residues: CASSFGLAGGPGDTQYF.

The chain is built from TRBV4-3 and TRBJ1-5; no reliable D call. V gave up 3 bases and J gave up 2 bases, with 11 bases separating them. The CDR3 totals 15 residues. Germline assignment: CDR1 LGHNA and CDR2 YSLEER. The CDR3 spells CASSQGPIGNQPQHF. CDR3 in DNA: TGCGCCAGCAGCCAGGGCCCGATAGGCAATCAGCCCCAGCATTTT.

The rearrangement links TRBV5-4 to TRBJ1-2; 7 bases align to TRBD1. V lost 3 bases and J lost 5; bases outside the gene matches: 7. Germline V lookup: CDR1 SGHNT, CDR2 YYREEE (reference sequence). This CDR3 has 14 amino acids. CDR3 bases: TGTGCCAGCAGCTCGGGACAGATTCTTTATGGCTACACCTTC. This codes for CASSSGQILYGYTF.

The chain employs TRBV27 and TRBJ1-2; 8 positions agree with TRBD1. The V and J ends lost 5 bases and 4 bases, in that order; junction bases with no gene match: 9. The CDR3 loop spans 15 amino acids. Germline V gene lookup returns CDR1 MNHEY and CDR2 SMNVEV (reference sequence). CDR3 amino acids: CASSQRTGLGYGYTF. The CDR3 nucleotides read TGTGCCAGCAGTCAGAGGACAGGGCTCGGCTATGGCTACACCTTC.

The chain recombines TRBV5-1 with TRBJ2-7; the match to TRBD1 covers 10 bases. There are 15 residues in the CDR3. Trimming took 1 base from V and 3 from J; bases not matched to a gene: 4. The germline CDR1 and CDR2 sequences are SGHRS and YFSETQ. The CDR3 bases are TGCGCCAGCAGCTTGACCGGGACAGGGGTCTACGAGCAGTACTTC. Translating it yields CASSLTGTGVYEQYF.

The chain joins TRBV9 to TRBJ2-1; D gene ambiguous. CDR3 size: 12 residues. Per the germline V gene, CDR1 is SGDLS and CDR2 is YYNGEE. Trimming left V 4 bases short and J 9 bases short, with 11 bases between. In DNA form, the CDR3 reads TGTGCCAGCAGCCCCAACTTCTCTGAGCAGTTCTTC. Translating gives CASSPNFSEQFF.

This chain's CDR3 is CATSDLIGQQYF. CDR3 bases: TGTGCCACCAGTGATCTTATAGGACAACAGTACTTC. The chain combines TRBV24-1 with TRBJ2-4; D may be TRBD1 (5 bases). The CDR3 sequence is 12 residues long. The V end lost 3 bases, the J end lost 13 bases, and 12 bases lay between the germline ends. Germline-derived CDR1 and CDR2 are KGHDR and SFDVKD.

This clone was seen a few times. The chain is built from TRBV2 and TRBJ1-1; D gene uncertain. V was cut by 6 bases and J by 8 bases, with 10 bases left in between. CDR3 length: 11 amino acids. Germline CDR1 SNHLY, CDR2 FYNNEI. The CDR3 nucleotides are TGTGCCAGCAGCGAGTACTCCGAAGCTTTCTTT. Translation gives CASSEYSEAFF.

V and J are TRBV5-1 and TRBJ1-6; a possible D gene is TRBD1 (5 bases). Germline CDR1 SGHRS, CDR2 YFSETQ. The ends were cut back, 6 bases at V and 6 bases at J, with 13 bases in the middle. The CDR3 length is 14 residues. The CDR3 protein is CASKLGLTNSPLHF. The CDR3 nucleotides are TGCGCCAGCAAACTGGGACTGACTAATTCACCCCTCCACTTT.

The rearrangement joins TRBV6-5 to TRBJ1-1; D perhaps matches TRBD1 (6 bases). This CDR3 is built from 12 residues. V was pared by 9 bases and J by 9 bases, with 17 bases between. Germline V gives CDR1 MNHEY, CDR2 SVGAGI. In DNA form, the CDR3 reads TGTGCCAGTAGATCTGGGGGGGCCCAAGCTTTCTTT. It encodes CASRSGGAQAFF.

This rearrangement joins TRBV10-3 to TRBJ2-5; perhaps TRBD2 as D (5 bases). The CDR3 spans 14 residues. The germline gives CDR1 ENHRY, CDR2 SYGVKD. Trimming shortened V by 0 bases and J by 5 bases, and 10 bases separated the two germline ends. CDR3 region: CAISESGGGETQYF. CDR3 nucleotides: TGTGCCATCAGTGAGTCTGGAGGCGGGGAGACCCAGTACTTC.

This chain's CDR3 is CASSQDGQVERELFF. The DNA of the CDR3 is TGTGCCAGCAGCCAAGATGGACAGGTTGAAAGGGAGCTGTTTTTT. The chain uses TRBV14 and TRBJ2-2; 7 bases are a match to TRBD1. J lost 9 bases, V lost 0 bases, and 7 bases had no gene match. The CDR3 runs 15 residues. The germline gives CDR1 SGHDN, CDR2 FVKESK.

The V gene is TRBV5-8, the J gene TRBJ2-1; 9 bases are shared with TRBD2. The germline gives CDR1 SGHTS, CDR2 YDEGEE. The CDR3 extends over 16 amino acids. Germline trimming cut 5 bases from V and 6 bases from J; bases unmatched to any gene: 12. The CDR3 DNA sequence: TGTGCCAGCAGTTTGTGGAGCGGGGGGCTCATCAATGAGCAGTTCTTC. This encodes CASSLWSGGLINEQFF. Filled out from reference TRBV5-8 and TRBJ2-1, the complete variable domain reads EAGVTQSPTHLIKTRGQQATLRCSPISGHTSVYWYQQALGLGLQFLLWYDEGEERNRGNFPPRFSGRQFPNYSSELNVNALELEDSALYLCASSLWSGGLINEQFFGPGTRLTVL.

The genes are TRBV2 and TRBJ2-2; a possible D gene is TRBD2 (6 bases). Germline V CDR1 and CDR2: SNHLY, FYNNEI. V lost 7 bases and J 5 bases, leaving 11 bases between the germline ends. CDR3 length: 13 amino acids. The CDR3 nucleotides read TGTGCCAGCACGGGGGTAAGGACCGGGGAGCTGTTTTTT. As protein: CASTGVRTGELFF.

This clone showed up just a few times. CDR3 amino acids: CASSQARLAGGHTQYF. CDR3 bases: TGTGCCAGCAGCCAAGCCCGACTAGCGGGGGGGCATACGCAGTATTTT. The chain recombines TRBV5-6 with TRBJ2-3; 14 bases fit TRBD2. V lost 4 bases to trimming and J lost 7 bases; unmatched junction nucleotides: 8. From germline, CDR1 is SGHDT and CDR2 YYEEEE. This CDR3 has 16 residues.

This chain connects TRBV29-1 to TRBJ1-2, with D tentatively TRBD1 (5 bases). Between the trimmed V and J ends, which lost 3 bases and 7 bases, there was a span of 15 bases. Germline-derived CDR1 and CDR2 are SQVTM and ANQGSEA. The CDR3 extends over 13 amino acids. The CDR3, as DNA: TGCAGCGTTGAGATGGGGGGTAGGGGTGGCTACACCTTC. It specifies CSVEMGGRGGYTF.

The chain uses TRBV18 and TRBJ1-2, with 10 bases matching TRBD1. The CDR3 loop spans 14 amino acids. Unmatched junction bases numbered 8, after V lost 8 bases and J lost 5 bases. Per germline, CDR1 KGHSH and CDR2 LQKENI. CDR3 sequence (DNA): TGTGCCAGCACCCCGACAGGGGGCAAGTATGGCTACACCTTC. Protein product: CASTPTGGKYGYTF. The full variable domain, its missing parts supplied by reference TRBV18 and TRBJ1-2, is NAGVMQNPRHLVRRRGQEARLRCSPMKGHSHVYWYRQLPEEGLKFMVYLQKENIIDESGMPKERFSAEFPKEGPSILRIQQVVRGDSAAYFCASTPTGGKYGYTFGSGTRLTVV.

V gene TRBV24-1 combines with J gene TRBJ2-3; D not resolved. Looked up from germline, CDR1 is KGHDR and CDR2 is SFDVKD. The CDR3 loop spans 15 amino acids. V lost 1 base and J lost 0, with 7 bases in between. The CDR3 is CATSDLSESTDTQYF. The CDR3, as DNA: TGTGCCACCAGTGATTTATCAGAAAGCACAGATACGCAGTATTTT.

The genes are TRBV18 and TRBJ2-3, with D possibly being TRBD2 (5 bases). The CDR3 covers 14 residues. Germline assignment: CDR1 KGHSH and CDR2 LQKENI. V lost 5 bases and J 4 bases, leaving 13 bases between the germline ends. The CDR3 loop is CASSGLIKSDTQYF. CDR3 sequence (DNA): TGTGCCAGCTCAGGACTGATAAAATCAGATACGCAGTATTTT.

The chain links TRBV5-5 to TRBJ2-7; 7 bases line up with TRBD1. With 4 bases clipped from V and 2 bases from J, the junction kept 12 bases outside the gene matches. The CDR3 sequence is 16 residues long. The germline V gene encodes CDR1 SGHKS and CDR2 YYEKEE (reference sequence). The CDR3 region is CASSLPEPGTAYEQYF. In DNA, the CDR3 is TGTGCCAGCAGCCTCCCCGAACCCGGGACAGCCTACGAGCAGTACTTC.

V is TRBV7-2 and J is TRBJ1-4; 11 nucleotides line up with TRBD1. The CDR3 runs to 15 residues. V trimming: 5 bases; J trimming: 8 bases; junction bases outside the gene matches: 7. CDR1 SGHTA and CDR2 FQGNSA come from the germline V gene. The CDR3 loop is CASSGQGAGREKLFF. The CDR3 region has the DNA TGTGCCAGCAGCGGACAGGGGGCAGGGAGAGAAAAACTGTTTTTT.

J is TRBJ1-2 and V is TRBV29-1; 11 bases map to TRBD1. In germline, CDR1 is SQVTM, CDR2 ANQGSEA. With V trimmed by 6 bases and J by 5 bases, 2 bases remained unmatched. CDR3 length: 12 amino acids. CDR3 in amino acids: CSVGQGAYGYTF. DNA of the CDR3: TGCAGCGTCGGACAGGGGGCTTATGGCTACACCTTC.

This clone was found a few times. This chain connects TRBV30 to TRBJ2-1, with TRBD2 matching 14 bases. The J segment lost 9 bases and the V segment lost 5 bases, leaving 6 bases of the junction unmatched. The CDR3 runs 14 residues. The V gene's germline CDR1 is GTSNPN and CDR2 SVGIG (reference sequence). The CDR3 nucleotides read TGTGCCTGGGGACTAGCGGGGGGCCTCCTTGAGCAGTTCTTC. This translates into CAWGLAGGLLEQFF. Combining the CDR3 with reference TRBV30 and TRBJ2-1 gives the whole variable domain SQTIHQWPATLVQPVGSPLSLECTVEGTSNPNLYWYRQAAGRGLQLLFYSVGIGQISSEVPQNLSASRPQDRQFILSSKKLLLSDSGFYLCAWGLAGGLLEQFFGPGTRLTVL.

The chain employs TRBV19 and TRBJ1-2; D is ambiguous. The germline V gene has CDR1 LNHDA and CDR2 SQIVND (reference sequence). Trimming stripped 7 bases from V and 0 bases from J, with 15 bases between. This CDR3 contains 15 residues. The CDR3 protein is CASNPSWGANYGYTF. The CDR3 DNA sequence: TGTGCCAGTAACCCCTCGTGGGGAGCTAACTATGGCTACACCTTC.